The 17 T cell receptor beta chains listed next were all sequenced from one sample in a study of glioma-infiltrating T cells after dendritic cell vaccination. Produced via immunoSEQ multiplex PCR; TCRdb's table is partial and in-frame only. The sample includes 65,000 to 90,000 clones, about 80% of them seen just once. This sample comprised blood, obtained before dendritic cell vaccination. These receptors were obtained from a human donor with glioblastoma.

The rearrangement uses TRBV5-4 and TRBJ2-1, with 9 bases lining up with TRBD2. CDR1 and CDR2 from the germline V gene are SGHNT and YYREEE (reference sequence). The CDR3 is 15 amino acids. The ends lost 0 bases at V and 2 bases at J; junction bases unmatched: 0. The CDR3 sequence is CASSLGGRAYNEQFF. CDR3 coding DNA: TGTGCCAGCAGCTTGGGCGGGAGGGCCTACAATGAGCAGTTCTTC.

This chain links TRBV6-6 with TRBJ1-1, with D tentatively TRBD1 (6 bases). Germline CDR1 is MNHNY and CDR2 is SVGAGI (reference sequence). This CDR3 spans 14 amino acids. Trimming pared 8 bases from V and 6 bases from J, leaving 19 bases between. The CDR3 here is CASESGAARAEAFF. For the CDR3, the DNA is TGTGCCAGCGAGTCAGGGGCTGCGAGGGCTGAAGCTTTCTTT.

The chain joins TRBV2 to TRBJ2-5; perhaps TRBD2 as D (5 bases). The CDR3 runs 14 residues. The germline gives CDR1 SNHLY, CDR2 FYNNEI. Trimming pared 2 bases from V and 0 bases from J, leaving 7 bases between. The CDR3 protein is CASSESGYQETQYF. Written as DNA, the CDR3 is TGTGCCAGCAGTGAATCGGGGTACCAAGAGACCCAGTACTTC.

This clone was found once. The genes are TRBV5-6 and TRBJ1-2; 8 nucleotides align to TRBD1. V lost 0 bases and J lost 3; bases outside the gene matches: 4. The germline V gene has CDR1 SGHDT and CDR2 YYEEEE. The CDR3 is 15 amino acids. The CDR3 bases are TGTGCCAGCAGCTTGGGCAGGGGGCAAGACTATGGCTACACCTTC. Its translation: CASSLGRGQDYGYTF. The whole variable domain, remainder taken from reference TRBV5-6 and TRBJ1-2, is DAGVTQSPTHLIKTRGQQVTLRCSPKSGHDTVSWYQQALGQGPQFIFQYYEEEERQRGNFPDRFSGHQFPNYSSELNVNALLLGDSALYLCASSLGRGQDYGYTFGSGTRLTVV.

The CDR3 nucleotides are TGTGCCAGTAGTATCCGGGACAGGGGGGCTCAGCCCCAGCATTTT. Its translation is CASSIRDRGAQPQHF. The chain carries TRBV19 and TRBJ1-5; 11 nucleotides align to TRBD1. Germline V lookup: CDR1 LNHDA, CDR2 SQIVND (reference sequence). With V trimmed by 3 bases and J by 6 bases, 4 bases remained unmatched. This CDR3 is 15 amino acids long.

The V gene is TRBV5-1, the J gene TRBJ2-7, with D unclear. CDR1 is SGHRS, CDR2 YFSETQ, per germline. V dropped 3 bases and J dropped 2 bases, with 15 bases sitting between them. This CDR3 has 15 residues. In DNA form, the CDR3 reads TGCGCCAGCAGCTCGGGTGCCGCCGGAACCTACGAGCAGTACGTC. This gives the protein CASSSGAAGTYEQYV.

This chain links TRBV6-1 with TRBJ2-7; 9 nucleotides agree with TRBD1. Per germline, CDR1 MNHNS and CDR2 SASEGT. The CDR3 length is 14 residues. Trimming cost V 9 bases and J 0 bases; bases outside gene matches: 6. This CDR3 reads CARPLTGGSYEQYF. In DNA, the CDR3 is TGTGCCAGACCCTTGACAGGGGGCTCCTACGAGCAGTACTTC.

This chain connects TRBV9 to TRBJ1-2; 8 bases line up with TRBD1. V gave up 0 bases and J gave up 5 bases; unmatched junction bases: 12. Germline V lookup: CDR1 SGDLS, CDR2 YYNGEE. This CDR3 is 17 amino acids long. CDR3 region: CASSVDHRGAGSYGYTF. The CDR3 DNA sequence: TGTGCCAGCAGCGTAGATCACAGGGGGGCAGGTAGTTATGGCTACACCTTC. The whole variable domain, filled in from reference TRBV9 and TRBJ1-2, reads DSGVTQTPKHLITATGQRVTLRCSPRSGDLSVYWYQQSLDQGLQFLIQYYNGEERAKGNILERFSAQQFPDLHSELNLSSLELGDSALYFCASSVDHRGAGSYGYTFGSGTRLTVV.

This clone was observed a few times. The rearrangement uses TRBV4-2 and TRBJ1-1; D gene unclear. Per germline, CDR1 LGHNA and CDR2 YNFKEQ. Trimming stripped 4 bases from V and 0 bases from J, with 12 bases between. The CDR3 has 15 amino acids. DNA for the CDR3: TGTGCCAGCAGCCGCCTAGCCAGTCTGAACACTGAAGCTTTCTTT. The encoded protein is CASSRLASLNTEAFF.

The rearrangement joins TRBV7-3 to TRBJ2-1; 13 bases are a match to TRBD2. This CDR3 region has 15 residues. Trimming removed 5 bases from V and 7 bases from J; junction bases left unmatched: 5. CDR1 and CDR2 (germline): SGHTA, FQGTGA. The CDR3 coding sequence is TGTGCCAGCAGCGAAAGGACTAGCGGGAGTAATGAGCAGTTCTTC. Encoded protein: CASSERTSGSNEQFF.

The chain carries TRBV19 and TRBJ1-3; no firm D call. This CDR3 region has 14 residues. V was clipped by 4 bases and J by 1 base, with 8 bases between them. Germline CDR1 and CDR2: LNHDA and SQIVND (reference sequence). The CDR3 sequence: CASSTITSGNTIYF. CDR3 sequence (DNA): TGTGCCAGTAGTACTATTACTTCTGGAAACACCATATATTTT.

CDR3 bases: TGTGCCAGCAGCTCACGGACAGGGGTTCAGCCCCAGCATTTT. Translating it yields CASSSRTGVQPQHF. V is TRBV7-2 and J is TRBJ1-5; TRBD1 matches 9 bases. V shed 4 bases, J shed 6 bases, and the junction held 4 bases outside the gene matches. Germline loops: CDR1 SGHTA, CDR2 FQGNSA. The CDR3 contains 14 residues.

The chain's CDR3 is CASSLGFRGSGANVLTF. Written as DNA, the CDR3 is TGCGCCAGCAGCTTGGGGTTCAGAGGCTCTGGGGCCAACGTCCTGACTTTC. J is TRBJ2-6 and V is TRBV5-1; D unresolved. Germline-derived CDR1 and CDR2 are SGHRS and YFSETQ. The CDR3 consists of 17 residues. Trimming removed 0 bases from V and 0 bases from J, with 10 bases in between. Combining the CDR3 with reference TRBV5-1 and TRBJ2-6 gives the whole variable domain KAGVTQTPRYLIKTRGQQVTLSCSPISGHRSVSWYQQTPGQGLQFLFEYFSETQRNKGNFPGRFSGRQFSNSRSEMNVSTLELGDSALYLCASSLGFRGSGANVLTFGAGSRLTVL.

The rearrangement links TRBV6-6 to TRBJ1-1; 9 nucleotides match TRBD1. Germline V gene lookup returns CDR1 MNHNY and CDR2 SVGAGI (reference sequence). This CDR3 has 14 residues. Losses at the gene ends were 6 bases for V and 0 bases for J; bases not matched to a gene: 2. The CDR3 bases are TGTGCCAGCAGGAGGACAGGGGTGAACACTGAAGCTTTCTTT. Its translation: CASRRTGVNTEAFF.

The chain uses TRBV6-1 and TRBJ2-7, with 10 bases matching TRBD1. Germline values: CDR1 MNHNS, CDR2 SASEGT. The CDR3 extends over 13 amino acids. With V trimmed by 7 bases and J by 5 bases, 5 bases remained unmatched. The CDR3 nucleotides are TGTGCCAGCACCCGACAGGGGGCTAACGAGCAGTACGTC. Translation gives CASTRQGANEQYV.

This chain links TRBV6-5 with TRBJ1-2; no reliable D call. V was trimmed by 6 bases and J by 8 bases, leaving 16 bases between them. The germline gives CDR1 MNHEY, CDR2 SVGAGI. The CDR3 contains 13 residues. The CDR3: CASSWAASSGYTF. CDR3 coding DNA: TGTGCCAGCAGCTGGGCAGCAAGTTCCGGCTACACCTTC.

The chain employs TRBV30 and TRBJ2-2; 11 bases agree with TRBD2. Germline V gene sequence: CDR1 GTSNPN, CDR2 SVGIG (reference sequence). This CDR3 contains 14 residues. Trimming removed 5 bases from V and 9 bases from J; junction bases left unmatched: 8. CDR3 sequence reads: CAWEVAGGPRELFF. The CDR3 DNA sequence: TGTGCCTGGGAGGTAGCGGGAGGGCCGAGGGAGCTGTTTTTT.